What follows are 24 T cell receptor beta chains derived from one specimen sequenced in a study of cytomegalovirus exposure and HLA in healthy donors. The PCR used 60 Vbeta and 13 Jbeta primers. The table came from immunoSEQ multiplex PCR; TCRdb's copy has only in-frame clones and leaves some out. The table includes around 190,000 clones, about 80% detected once. The material sequenced was PBMCs. These receptors all stem from a man in his thirties or forties in good health and CMV-seronegative.

This clone was observed once. The chain joins TRBV28 to TRBJ1-2; no clear D gene. The germline V gene has CDR1 MDHEN and CDR2 SYDVKM. The CDR3 length is 14 residues. Trimming left V 7 bases short and J 4 bases short, with 16 bases between. CDR3 bases: TGTGCCAGCAACAGCCAGCTTCCTTCCTATGGCTACACCTTC. This encodes CASNSQLPSYGYTF.

The chain joins TRBV4-1 to TRBJ1-2; 9 nucleotides agree with TRBD1. The V segment lost 2 bases and the J segment 4 bases; nucleotides outside the gene matches: 5. Germline lookup yields CDR1 MGHRA and CDR2 YSYEKL. The CDR3 contains 15 residues. DNA of the CDR3: TGCGCCAGCAGCCAAACAGGGGGCAGCGGCTATGGCTACACCTTC. It codes for CASSQTGGSGYGYTF.

In this sample, this clone turned up once. The gene calls are TRBV15 and TRBJ1-1, with 11 bases lining up with TRBD1. V trimming: 7 bases; J trimming: 12 bases; junction bases outside the gene matches: 10. Per the germline V gene, CDR1 is LNHNV and CDR2 is YYDKDF (reference sequence). This CDR3 is 13 amino acids long. The CDR3 bases are TGTGCCACCACGACCGGAGGACAGGGGGCGACTTTCTTT. Translated: CATTTGGQGATFF. Supplemented by reference TRBV15 and TRBJ1-1, the full variable domain reads DAMVIQNPRYQVTQFGKPVTLSCSQTLNHNVMYWYQQKSSQAPKLLFHYYDKDFNNEADTPDNFQSRRPNTSFCFLDIRSPGLGDTAMYLCATTTGGQGATFFGQGTRLTVV.

This clone is a singleton in its sample. This rearrangement joins TRBV5-6 to TRBJ2-7; D is uncertain. Germline CDR1 and CDR2: SGHDT and YYEEEE. Deletions cut 1 base from V and 2 bases from J, with 13 bases between. This CDR3 is built from 15 residues. The CDR3 reads CASSLSPIGAYEQYF. As DNA, the CDR3 is TGTGCCAGCAGCTTGTCCCCGATAGGAGCCTACGAGCAGTACTTC.

The CDR3 nucleotides read TGTGCCAGCAATCGCCCTAGCGGGGGGGAGGATACGCAGTATTTT. This translates into CASNRPSGGEDTQYF. This chain links TRBV28 with TRBJ2-3, with TRBD2 matching 12 bases. The length of the CDR3 is 15 residues. Germline CDR1 MDHEN, CDR2 SYDVKM. V was pared by 7 bases and J by 6 bases, with 8 bases of the junction left unmatched. Full variable domain (rest looked up from reference TRBV28 and TRBJ2-3): DVKVTQSSRYLVKRTGEKVFLECVQDMDHENMFWYRQDPGLGLRLIYFSYDVKMKEKGDIPEGYSVSREKKERFSLILESASTNQTSMYLCASNRPSGGEDTQYFGPGTRLTVL.

CDR3 residues: CASSLGSTPALRGANVLTF. CDR3 sequence (DNA): TGTGCCAGCAGCTTAGGATCTACCCCTGCCCTCAGGGGGGCCAACGTCCTGACTTTC. J is TRBJ2-6 and V is TRBV7-6; D is unclear. With 1 base removed from V and 4 bases from J, the gap between germline ends came to 20 bases. This CDR3 has 19 amino acids. Germline V gives CDR1 SGHVS, CDR2 FNYEAQ.

V and J are TRBV11-2 and TRBJ2-7, with TRBD1 identical over 7 bases. In germline, CDR1 is SGHAT, CDR2 FQNNGV. The J segment lost 3 bases and the V segment lost 1 base, leaving 3 bases of the junction unmatched. CDR3 size: 14 residues. The CDR3 region has the DNA TGTGCCAGCAGCTTAGGACAGGGCTTCTACGAGCAGTACTTC. It translates to CASSLGQGFYEQYF. Supplemented by reference TRBV11-2 and TRBJ2-7, the full variable domain reads EAGVAQSPRYKIIEKRQSVAFWCNPISGHATLYWYQQILGQGPKLLIQFQNNGVVDDSQLPKDRFSAERLKGVDSTLKIQPAKLEDSAVYLCASSLGQGFYEQYFGPGTRLTVT.

The chain's CDR3 is CAWAPGAGLADTQYF. The CDR3 DNA reads as TGTGCCTGGGCCCCTGGGGCAGGGCTGGCAGATACGCAGTATTTT. The chain uses TRBV30 and TRBJ2-3; D possibly corresponds to TRBD1 (5 bases). Trimming left V 5 bases short and J 4 bases short, with 19 bases between. CDR3 length equals 15 residues. In germline, CDR1 is GTSNPN, CDR2 SVGIG (reference sequence). Filled out from reference TRBV30 and TRBJ2-3, the complete variable domain reads SQTIHQWPATLVQPVGSPLSLECTVEGTSNPNLYWYRQAAGRGLQLLFYSVGIGQISSEVPQNLSASRPQDRQFILSSKKLLLSDSGFYLCAWAPGAGLADTQYFGPGTRLTVL.

This clone was picked up a small number of times. V gene TRBV9 combines with J gene TRBJ2-2, with TRBD2 identical over 13 bases. CDR3 size: 17 residues. Germline loops: CDR1 SGDLS, CDR2 YYNGEE. Losses at the gene ends were 4 bases for V and 3 bases for J; bases not matched to a gene: 6. In nucleotides, the CDR3 is TGTGCCAGCAGCCGGAGACTAGCGGGAGGCCACACCGGGGAGCTGTTTTTT. Translation: CASSRRLAGGHTGELFF.

The V call is TRBV7-3, the J call TRBJ2-1, with D possibly being TRBD1 (6 bases). The CDR3 is made up of 13 amino acids. V was trimmed by 4 bases and J by 7 bases, leaving 11 bases between them. Germline CDR1 reads SGHTA; CDR2 reads FQGTGA. The CDR3 sequence is CASSSARGNEQFF. In nucleotides, the CDR3 is TGTGCCAGCAGCTCAGCGAGGGGGAATGAGCAGTTCTTC.

This clone was seen a few times. The chain uses TRBV5-1 and TRBJ2-7; 9 bases line up with TRBD1. The germline CDR1 and CDR2 sequences are SGHRS and YFSETQ. The trim removed 4 bases at V and 3 bases at J, leaving 5 bases unmatched. The CDR3 is 14 amino acids. The CDR3 here is CASSIYRGHYEQYF. Written as DNA, the CDR3 is TGCGCCAGCAGCATATACAGGGGGCACTACGAGCAGTACTTC.

The rearrangement joins TRBV30 to TRBJ2-1, with 14 positions matching TRBD2. The CDR3 consists of 19 residues. CDR1 is GTSNPN and CDR2 is SVGIG in the germline V gene (reference sequence). The V and J ends lost 6 bases and 1 base, in that order; junction bases with no gene match: 14. The CDR3, as DNA: TGTGCCTGTTGCGGGACTAGCGGGGGTAGCCCGAGGTCCTACAATGAGCAGTTCTTC. Translated: CACCGTSGGSPRSYNEQFF. The full variable domain, rest sourced from reference TRBV30 and TRBJ2-1, is SQTIHQWPATLVQPVGSPLSLECTVEGTSNPNLYWYRQAAGRGLQLLFYSVGIGQISSEVPQNLSASRPQDRQFILSSKKLLLSDSGFYLCACCGTSGGSPRSYNEQFFGPGTRLTVL.

The rearrangement joins TRBV28 to TRBJ2-7, with 7 bases matching TRBD1. The J segment lost 3 bases and the V segment lost 4 bases, leaving 9 bases of the junction unmatched. The CDR3 loop spans 15 amino acids. Germline CDR1 and CDR2: MDHEN and SYDVKM. CDR3 in DNA: TGTGCCAGCAGTTCAAGTGGGACAGACTACTACGAGCAGTACTTC. Its protein product is CASSSSGTDYYEQYF. The full variable domain, in which reference TRBV28 and TRBJ2-7 provide the parts outside the CDR3, is DVKVTQSSRYLVKRTGEKVFLECVQDMDHENMFWYRQDPGLGLRLIYFSYDVKMKEKGDIPEGYSVSREKKERFSLILESASTNQTSMYLCASSSSGTDYYEQYFGPGTRLTVT.

The J gene is TRBJ2-1, the V gene TRBV5-6; TRBD2 agrees at 8 bases. The CDR3 consists of 16 residues. Losses at the gene ends were 0 bases for V and 0 bases for J; bases not matched to a gene: 2. Per germline, CDR1 SGHDT and CDR2 YYEEEE. CDR3 sequence reads: CASSLERGSSYNEQFF. The DNA for the CDR3 is TGTGCCAGCAGCTTGGAGCGGGGGAGCTCCTACAATGAGCAGTTCTTC.

The chain employs TRBV5-1 and TRBJ2-1; 10 nucleotides match TRBD1. V shed 6 bases, J shed 6 bases, and the junction held 9 bases outside the gene matches. The CDR3 is made up of 15 amino acids. Germline V gives CDR1 SGHRS, CDR2 YFSETQ. For the CDR3, the DNA is TGCGCCAGCACCCCGCGGACAGGGGGTGTCAATGAGCAGTTCTTC. It specifies CASTPRTGGVNEQFF.

This chain connects TRBV13 to TRBJ2-7, with D possibly matching TRBD2 (6 bases). Trimming removed 6 bases at V and 2 bases at J, with 14 bases between. Germline V gene lookup returns CDR1 PRHDT and CDR2 FYEKMQ (reference sequence). The CDR3 contains 14 residues. The chain's CDR3 is CASRLGGGTYEQYF. The CDR3 DNA reads TGTGCCAGCAGACTAGGCGGCGGGACCTACGAGCAGTACTTC.

V gene TRBV29-1 combines with J gene TRBJ2-7; 10 nucleotides line up with TRBD2. The germline CDR1 and CDR2 sequences are SQVTM and ANQGSEA. This CDR3 region has 15 residues. With V trimmed by 3 bases and J by 0 bases, 5 bases remained unmatched. Here the CDR3 reads CSVDTLAGVSYEQYF. In DNA form, the CDR3 reads TGCAGCGTTGACACCCTAGCGGGAGTCTCCTACGAGCAGTACTTC.

The chain is built from TRBV18 and TRBJ1-5, with 7 bases fitting TRBD1. The CDR3 spans 16 residues. Germline V gives CDR1 KGHSH, CDR2 LQKENI. The V gene end was trimmed by 2 bases and the J gene end by 1 base; junction bases not matched to a gene: 5. CDR3 protein: CASSPSGGGSNQPQHF. CDR3 in DNA: TGTGCCAGCTCACCATCAGGGGGTGGGAGCAATCAGCCCCAGCATTTT.

The genes are TRBV5-1 and TRBJ2-5; 7 nucleotides line up with TRBD2. Looked up from germline, CDR1 is SGHRS and CDR2 is YFSETQ. Losses at the gene ends were 4 bases for V and 1 base for J; bases not matched to a gene: 10. This CDR3 is built from 16 residues. In DNA, the CDR3 is TGCGCCAGCAGCCAGAGCGGGGCTACAGTCCAAGAGACCCAGTACTTC. Translating gives CASSQSGATVQETQYF.

This rearrangement joins TRBV7-9 to TRBJ2-1, with 11 bases fitting TRBD2. Germline lookup yields CDR1 SEHNR and CDR2 FQNEAQ (reference sequence). CDR3 length: 16 amino acids. Germline trimming cut 4 bases from V and 6 bases from J; bases unmatched to any gene: 8. This CDR3 is CASSSPLAGGPNEQFF. CDR3 coding DNA: TGTGCCAGCAGCTCCCCGTTAGCGGGAGGGCCCAATGAGCAGTTCTTC.

The chain recombines TRBV28 with TRBJ2-5, with a tentative D call TRBD2 (6 bases). The J call may be mistaken, given a closer DNA end match to TRBJ2-7. Germline V lookup: CDR1 MDHEN, CDR2 SYDVKM. This CDR3 is 14 amino acids long. CDR3 protein: CASSVGRGSYEQYF. The CDR3 bases are TGTGCCAGCAGCGTGGGGCGGGGCTCCTACGAGCAGTACTTC.

The rearrangement uses TRBV6-5 and TRBJ2-3, with a possible D match to TRBD2 (6 bases). The CDR3 loop spans 16 amino acids. V lost 0 bases and J lost 5, with 15 bases in between. Germline V lookup: CDR1 MNHEY, CDR2 SVGAGI. CDR3 DNA: TGTGCCAGCAGTTACTCTGCTAGCGCTGGGGAAGATACGCAGTATTTT. As protein: CASSYSASAGEDTQYF.

This clone was found a few times. The rearrangement joins TRBV11-3 to TRBJ1-3; a weak D match, TRBD1 (6 bases). Trimming removed 0 bases at V and 3 bases at J, with 9 bases between. Germline lookup yields CDR1 SGHNT and CDR2 YENEEA. The CDR3 has 15 amino acids. DNA of the CDR3: TGTGCCAGCAGCTTAGAAGGGGGTTTTGGAAACACCATATATTTT. Its protein is CASSLEGGFGNTIYF.

The chain combines TRBV27 with TRBJ2-1; D unclear. With 6 bases removed from V and 10 bases from J, the gap between germline ends came to 19 bases. This CDR3 is built from 14 residues. Germline-derived CDR1 and CDR2 are MNHEY and SMNVEV (reference sequence). CDR3 sequence reads: CASRYISGGIEQFF. The CDR3 DNA follows: TGTGCCAGCAGATACATTTCGGGTGGCATAGAGCAGTTCTTC.